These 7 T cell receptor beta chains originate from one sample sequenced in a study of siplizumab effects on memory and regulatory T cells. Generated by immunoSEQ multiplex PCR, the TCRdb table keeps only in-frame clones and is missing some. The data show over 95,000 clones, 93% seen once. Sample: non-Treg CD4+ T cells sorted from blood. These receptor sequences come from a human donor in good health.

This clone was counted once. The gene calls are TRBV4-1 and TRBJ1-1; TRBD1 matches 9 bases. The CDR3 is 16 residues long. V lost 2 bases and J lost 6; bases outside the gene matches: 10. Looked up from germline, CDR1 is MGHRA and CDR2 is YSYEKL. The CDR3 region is CASSQPQGAMIPEAFF. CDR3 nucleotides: TGCGCCAGCAGCCAACCACAGGGGGCGATGATCCCTGAAGCTTTCTTT.

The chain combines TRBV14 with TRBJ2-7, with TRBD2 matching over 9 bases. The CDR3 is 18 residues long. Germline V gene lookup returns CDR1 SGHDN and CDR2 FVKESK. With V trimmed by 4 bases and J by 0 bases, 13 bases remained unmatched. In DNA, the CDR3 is TGTGCCAGCAGCCGAGGAGGGGGTAGCGGGGGAAGCTCCTACGAGCAGTACTTC. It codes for CASSRGGGSGGSSYEQYF.

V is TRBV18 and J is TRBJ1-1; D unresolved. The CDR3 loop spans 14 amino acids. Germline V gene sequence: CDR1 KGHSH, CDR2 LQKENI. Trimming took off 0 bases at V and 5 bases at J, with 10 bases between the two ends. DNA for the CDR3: TGTGCCAGCTCACCACCCGTCCCTGGAACTGAAGCTTTCTTT. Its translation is CASSPPVPGTEAFF.

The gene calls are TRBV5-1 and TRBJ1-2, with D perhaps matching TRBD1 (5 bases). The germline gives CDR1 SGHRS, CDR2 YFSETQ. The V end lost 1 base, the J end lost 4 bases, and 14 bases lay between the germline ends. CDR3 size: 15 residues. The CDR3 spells CASSLFTGGGYGYTF. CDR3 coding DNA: TGCGCCAGCAGCTTGTTTACTGGTGGGGGCTATGGCTACACCTTC.

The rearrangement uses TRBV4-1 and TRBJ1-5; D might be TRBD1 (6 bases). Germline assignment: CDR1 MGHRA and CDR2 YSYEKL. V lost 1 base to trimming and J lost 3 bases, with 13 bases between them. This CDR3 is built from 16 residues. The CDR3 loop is CASSQGGGRDNQPQHF. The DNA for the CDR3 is TGCGCCAGCAGCCAAGGAGGGGGGCGCGACAATCAGCCCCAGCATTTT.

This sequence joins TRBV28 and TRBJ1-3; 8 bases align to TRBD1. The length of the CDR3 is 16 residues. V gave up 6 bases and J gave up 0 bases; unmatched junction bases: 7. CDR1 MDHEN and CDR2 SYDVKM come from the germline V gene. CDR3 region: CASREQGTGSGNTIYF. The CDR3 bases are TGTGCCAGCAGAGAGCAGGGGACAGGCTCTGGAAACACCATATATTTT.

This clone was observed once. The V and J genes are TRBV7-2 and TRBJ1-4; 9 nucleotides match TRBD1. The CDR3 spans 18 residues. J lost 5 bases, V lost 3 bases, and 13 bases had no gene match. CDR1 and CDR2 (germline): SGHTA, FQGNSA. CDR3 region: CASSLGPLAGTGNEKLFF. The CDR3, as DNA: TGTGCCAGCAGCTTGGGACCCCTAGCCGGGACAGGGAATGAAAAACTGTTTTTT.